Following are 27 T cell receptor beta chains from one sample sequenced in a study of shared clonotypes between healthy human individuals. Measured with immunoSEQ multiplex PCR; TCRdb has only the in-frame clones, and not every one. Among some 790,000 clones listed, 55% to 80% were seen once. The sequenced sample consisted of memory CD4+ T cells sorted from blood. Indicated subset: CD45RA-negative fraction. The receptors here all came from a woman aged 30 to 39 in good health.

This sequence joins TRBV28 and TRBJ2-1; 15 nucleotides align to TRBD2. The germline V gene encodes CDR1 MDHEN and CDR2 SYDVKM. The CDR3 covers 16 residues. V dropped 4 bases and J dropped 5; count of bases not matched to a gene: 3. The CDR3 is CASSSGTSGRNNEQFF. CDR3 sequence (DNA): TGTGCCAGCAGTTCCGGGACTAGCGGGAGGAACAATGAGCAGTTCTTC.

In this sample, this clone turned up a few times. This chain uses TRBV7-6 with TRBJ2-5, with D possibly being TRBD1 (6 bases). CDR1 is SGHVS and CDR2 is FNYEAQ in the germline V gene. The V end lost 5 bases, the J end lost 5 bases, and 18 bases lay between the germline ends. This CDR3 has 15 amino acids. The CDR3 coding sequence is TGTGCCAGCAGCCCCCGCCCAGGGGCTTTGGAGACCCAGTACTTC. Its translation: CASSPRPGALETQYF.

V gene TRBV5-4 combines with J gene TRBJ2-5; D uncertain. In germline, CDR1 is SGHNT, CDR2 YYREEE (reference sequence). The CDR3 runs 15 residues. Trimming pared 3 bases from V and 2 bases from J, leaving 14 bases between. The CDR3 region has the DNA TGTGCCAGCAGCTGGAAGAAGGAAGGGCAAGAGACCCAGTACTTC. Its translation: CASSWKKEGQETQYF.

The rearrangement links TRBV19 to TRBJ1-4, with TRBD1 as a possible D gene (5 bases). The CDR3 covers 16 residues. Germline V gene sequence: CDR1 LNHDA, CDR2 SQIVND (reference sequence). Trimming took off 5 bases at V and 7 bases at J, with 20 bases between the two ends. The CDR3 is CASSFPRVGGGEKLFF. The DNA for the CDR3 is TGTGCCAGTAGTTTCCCGCGGGTCGGGGGAGGTGAAAAACTGTTTTTT.

For the CDR3, the DNA is TGTGCCAGCAGAACCTCCCTAGGTGGTGGGAACACTGAAGCTTTCTTT. Residues: CASRTSLGGGNTEAFF. This chain uses TRBV28 with TRBJ1-1, with D unresolved. The V gene lost 6 bases and the J gene lost 1 base, with 18 bases spanning the gap. This CDR3 region has 16 residues. Germline CDR1 is MDHEN and CDR2 is SYDVKM.

This clone has a handful of counts. The chain recombines TRBV5-1 with TRBJ1-4, with 7 bases lining up with TRBD1. This CDR3 is built from 16 residues. Looked up from germline, CDR1 is SGHRS and CDR2 is YFSETQ. V was clipped by 0 bases and J by 3 bases; unmatched bases: 5. In DNA, the CDR3 is TGCGCCAGCAGCTTGGGGGCAGGGGGTGCTAATGAAAAACTGTTTTTT. Translated, it gives CASSLGAGGANEKLFF. Full variable domain (remainder filled in from reference TRBV5-1 and TRBJ1-4): KAGVTQTPRYLIKTRGQQVTLSCSPISGHRSVSWYQQTPGQGLQFLFEYFSETQRNKGNFPGRFSGRQFSNSRSEMNVSTLELGDSALYLCASSLGAGGANEKLFFGSGTQLSVL.

The chain links TRBV19 to TRBJ2-2; a weak D match, TRBD1 (5 bases). Trimming left V 5 bases short and J 5 bases short, with 15 bases between. Germline CDR1 LNHDA, CDR2 SQIVND (reference sequence). The CDR3 extends over 15 amino acids. CDR3 bases: TGTGCCAGTAGTGAGCCCCAGGGTTGGACCGGGGAGCTGTTTTTT. Protein: CASSEPQGWTGELFF. The full variable domain, rest sourced from reference TRBV19 and TRBJ2-2, is DGGITQSPKYLFRKEGQNVTLSCEQNLNHDAMYWYRQDPGQGLRLIYYSQIVNDFQKGDIAEGYSVSREKKESFPLTVTSAQKNPTAFYLCASSEPQGWTGELFFGEGSRLTVL.

This clone was observed a few times. The J gene is TRBJ2-3, the V gene TRBV7-3; D tentatively reads TRBD1 or TRBD2 (5 bases each). The CDR3 contains 15 residues. V gave up 0 bases and J gave up 2 bases, with 9 bases separating them. CDR1 SGHTA and CDR2 FQGTGA come from the germline V gene. The CDR3 loop reads CASSLTTDYTDTQYF. CDR3 nucleotide sequence: TGTGCCAGCAGCTTAACGACAGACTACACAGATACGCAGTATTTT.

The chain employs TRBV30 and TRBJ1-1; D remains ambiguous. Between the trimmed V and J ends, which lost 7 bases and 3 bases, there was a span of 12 bases. The CDR3 loop spans 12 amino acids. The V gene's germline CDR1 is GTSNPN and CDR2 SVGIG (reference sequence). This chain's CDR3 is CAFRPDHTEAFF. The CDR3 DNA reads TGTGCCTTCCGACCGGACCACACTGAAGCTTTCTTT.

The CDR3 is CASRGDRGVVQPQHF. The CDR3 region has the DNA TGTGCCAGCAGGGGGGACAGGGGAGTAGTTCAGCCCCAGCATTTT. The rearrangement uses TRBV28 and TRBJ1-5, with 10 bases that match TRBD1. The length of the CDR3 is 15 residues. CDR1 and CDR2 (germline): MDHEN, SYDVKM. Trimming cost V 6 bases and J 6 bases; bases outside gene matches: 8.

This chain uses TRBV5-1 with TRBJ2-3; TRBD1 aligns across 9 bases. Trimming removed 0 bases from V and 7 bases from J; junction bases left unmatched: 9. The CDR3 is 16 amino acids. Germline loops: CDR1 SGHRS, CDR2 YFSETQ. The CDR3 is CASSLGGQGPTYTQYF. The CDR3 DNA reads as TGCGCCAGCAGCTTGGGGGGACAGGGCCCGACCTATACGCAGTATTTT.

The V gene is TRBV5-5, the J gene TRBJ2-7, with TRBD2 matching over 7 bases. The CDR3 has 14 residues. J gave up 0 bases and V 4 bases, and 4 bases lay outside the gene matches. The germline V gene has CDR1 SGHKS and CDR2 YYEKEE (reference sequence). CDR3 sequence: CASSELANSYEQYF. Here the CDR3 DNA reads TGTGCCAGCAGCGAACTAGCGAACTCCTACGAGCAGTACTTC.

The chain carries TRBV5-1 and TRBJ2-7, with D tentatively TRBD1 (6 bases). V dropped 0 bases and J dropped 9 bases, with 10 bases sitting between them. The CDR3 spans 12 residues. Germline V gene sequence: CDR1 SGHRS, CDR2 YFSETQ. As DNA, the CDR3 is TGCGCCAGCAGCTTGGGGACAGTCGGGCAGTACTTC. This encodes CASSLGTVGQYF.

The chain couples TRBV28 to TRBJ2-3; D not certain. V was shortened by 3 bases and J by 2 bases, with 6 bases between the two germline ends. This CDR3 is built from 13 residues. Germline CDR1 MDHEN, CDR2 SYDVKM. The CDR3: CASSFFPTDTQYF. The CDR3 coding sequence is TGTGCCAGCAGTTTCTTCCCCACAGATACGCAGTATTTT. Drawing the rest from reference TRBV28 and TRBJ2-3, the complete variable domain is DVKVTQSSRYLVKRTGEKVFLECVQDMDHENMFWYRQDPGLGLRLIYFSYDVKMKEKGDIPEGYSVSREKKERFSLILESASTNQTSMYLCASSFFPTDTQYFGPGTRLTVL.

V gene TRBV11-2 combines with J gene TRBJ2-3, with D perhaps TRBD2 (5 bases). CDR3 length equals 16 residues. V was cut by 1 base and J by 5 bases, with 16 bases left in between. CDR1 is SGHAT, CDR2 FQNNGV, per germline. CDR3: CASSLGTRALGDTQYF. CDR3 coding DNA: TGTGCCAGCAGCTTAGGGACGCGGGCCCTTGGAGATACGCAGTATTTT.

The CDR3 here is CASSLGLAGRTDTQYF. The DNA for the CDR3 is TGCGCCAGCAGCTTGGGACTAGCGGGTAGGACAGATACGCAGTATTTT. This chain connects TRBV5-1 to TRBJ2-3, with 10 positions matching TRBD2. V gave up 0 bases and J gave up 3 bases; unmatched junction bases: 4. Germline loops: CDR1 SGHRS, CDR2 YFSETQ. The CDR3 sequence is 16 residues long.

The chain recombines TRBV11-1 with TRBJ2-1; D might be TRBD1 (6 bases). CDR1 is SGHAT, CDR2 FQDESV, per germline (reference sequence). Deletions cut 5 bases from V and 7 bases from J, with 15 bases between. This CDR3 is 14 amino acids long. In nucleotides, the CDR3 is TGTGCCAGCAGCCCAGGACAGAGGAAAAATGAGCAGTTCTTC. It encodes CASSPGQRKNEQFF. Full variable domain (outside the CDR3, taken from reference TRBV11-1 and TRBJ2-1): EAEVAQSPRYKITEKSQAVAFWCDPISGHATLYWYRQILGQGPELLVQFQDESVVDDSQLPKDRFSAERLKGVDSTLKIQPAELGDSAMYLCASSPGQRKNEQFFGPGTRLTVL.

The chain uses TRBV28 and TRBJ2-7; a possible D gene is TRBD2 (6 bases). This CDR3 contains 16 residues. Per germline, CDR1 MDHEN and CDR2 SYDVKM. V was clipped by 4 bases and J by 7 bases, with 23 bases between them. As DNA, the CDR3 is TGTGCCAGCAGTTCCTCACGCGGGGAAACTCCTAGGGAGCAGTACTTC. Residues: CASSSSRGETPREQYF.

The CDR3 reads CASSWGGSMTQYF. Written as DNA, the CDR3 is TGTGCCAGCAGCTGGGGGGGGAGTATGACGCAGTATTTT. The genes are TRBV7-2 and TRBJ2-3; TRBD2 matches 7 bases. CDR3 length equals 13 residues. V lost 4 bases, J lost 9 bases, and 7 bases stayed unmatched. From germline, CDR1 is SGHTA and CDR2 FQGNSA.

Regarding this clone: Other DNA sequences of this sample code for an identical CDR3. The chain employs TRBV5-4 and TRBJ1-4, with D possibly TRBD1 on 5 matching bases. Germline V gene lookup returns CDR1 SGHNT and CDR2 YYREEE (reference sequence). This CDR3 region has 15 residues. V gave up 8 bases and J gave up 4 bases, with 18 bases separating them. CDR3: CASSAAGEGNEKLFF. In DNA form, the CDR3 reads TGTGCCAGTAGCGCGGCGGGGGAGGGTAATGAAAAACTGTTTTTT.

The rearrangement uses TRBV6-5 and TRBJ1-2; the D gene is possibly TRBD1 (5 bases). CDR3 length equals 13 residues. V dropped 1 base and J dropped 9 bases, with 12 bases sitting between them. Germline V gives CDR1 MNHEY, CDR2 SVGAGI. The CDR3 loop is CASSYLGDLSYTF. The CDR3 DNA is TGTGCCAGCAGTTACTTGGGGGATTTGAGCTACACCTTC.

This chain connects TRBV21-1 to TRBJ2-7; the table's D gene call, TRBD1, was not cross checked with the DNA. TRBV21-1 is classified as a pseudogene. The CDR3 is 13 amino acids. CDR3 sequence (DNA): TGTGCCAGCTTCCGCAGGGGGCCCTACGAGCAGTACTTC. This encodes CASFRRGPYEQYF.

The J gene is TRBJ2-5, the V gene TRBV9; the match to TRBD2 covers 8 bases. Germline trimming cut 3 bases from V and 7 bases from J; bases unmatched to any gene: 11. Germline V gene lookup returns CDR1 SGDLS and CDR2 YYNGEE. The CDR3 contains 15 residues. DNA of the CDR3: TGTGCCAGCAGCGCCCCGGGGGGGAGGGCCGGGACCCAGTACTTC. This codes for CASSAPGGRAGTQYF.

This sequence joins TRBV5-1 and TRBJ2-7, with 10 bases fitting TRBD2. Unmatched junction bases numbered 4, after V lost 0 bases and J lost 4 bases. The CDR3 consists of 15 residues. Germline V CDR1 and CDR2: SGHRS, YFSETQ. For the CDR3, the DNA is TGCGCCAGCAGCTTGGGAACTAGCGGGATATACGAGCAGTACTTC. It is translated as CASSLGTSGIYEQYF. The full variable domain, in which reference TRBV5-1 and TRBJ2-7 provide the parts outside the CDR3, is KAGVTQTPRYLIKTRGQQVTLSCSPISGHRSVSWYQQTPGQGLQFLFEYFSETQRNKGNFPGRFSGRQFSNSRSEMNVSTLELGDSALYLCASSLGTSGIYEQYFGPGTRLTVT.

The gene calls are TRBV5-4 and TRBJ1-1; D remains unclear. CDR3 size: 15 residues. Trimming took off 0 bases at V and 2 bases at J, with 11 bases between the two ends. Germline-derived CDR1 and CDR2 are SGHNT and YYREEE (reference sequence). CDR3 sequence reads: CASSLAPGVNTEAFF. DNA for the CDR3: TGTGCCAGCAGCTTGGCCCCGGGAGTAAACACTGAAGCTTTCTTT.

The chain uses TRBV5-4 and TRBJ2-4; the D gene is possibly TRBD1 (5 bases). Germline CDR1 reads SGHNT; CDR2 reads YYREEE (reference sequence). Trimming took off 4 bases at V and 0 bases at J, with 14 bases between the two ends. The CDR3 is 16 residues long. The CDR3 spells CASSPRLTVAKNIQYF. The DNA of the CDR3 is TGTGCCAGCAGCCCGCGATTGACAGTAGCCAAAAACATTCAGTACTTC.

This clone was seen a single time. Other DNA sequences from this sample encode an identical CDR3 as well. The V call is TRBV6-6, the J call TRBJ2-7, with D hard to call. V shed 6 bases and J shed 1 base, with 7 bases lying between them. Germline V lookup: CDR1 MNHNY, CDR2 SVGAGI (reference sequence). The CDR3 contains 12 residues. The CDR3 region is CASSGLSYEQYF. In DNA form, the CDR3 reads TGTGCCAGCAGCGGCCTGTCCTACGAGCAGTACTTC.